The next 24 T cell receptor beta chains were all read from a single sample in a study of cytomegalovirus exposure and HLA in healthy donors. Primers included in the PCR were 60 Vbeta and 13 Jbeta primers. Libraries were prepared by immunoSEQ multiplex PCR; TCRdb keeps only in-frame clonotypes and omits some of them. In the table there are under 100,000 clones, roughly 80% of which are singletons. Specimen: PBMCs. Receptor source: a boy aged 5-17 years in good health and CMV-seronegative.

The chain recombines TRBV11-2 with TRBJ2-1; 9 bases fit TRBD1. Trimming took 2 bases from V and 1 from J; bases not matched to a gene: 3. Germline CDR1 reads SGHAT; CDR2 reads FQNNGV. The CDR3 is 16 amino acids. The chain's CDR3 is CASSLPGQGSYNEQFF. Written as DNA, the CDR3 is TGTGCCAGCAGCTTACCTGGACAGGGGTCCTACAATGAGCAGTTCTTC. The whole variable domain, filled in from reference TRBV11-2 and TRBJ2-1, reads EAGVAQSPRYKIIEKRQSVAFWCNPISGHATLYWYQQILGQGPKLLIQFQNNGVVDDSQLPKDRFSAERLKGVDSTLKIQPAKLEDSAVYLCASSLPGQGSYNEQFFGPGTRLTVL.

The rearrangement uses TRBV7-8 and TRBJ1-4; 10 bases agree with TRBD1. V lost 4 bases and J lost 8; bases outside the gene matches: 7. This CDR3 spans 15 amino acids. Germline CDR1 and CDR2: SGHVS and FQNEAQ. CDR3 region: CASSSDRGTGEKLFF. CDR3 sequence (DNA): TGTGCCAGCAGCTCGGACAGGGGGACGGGGGAAAAACTGTTTTTT.

The chain carries TRBV6-5 and TRBJ1-1, with unresolved D. Between the trimmed V and J ends, which lost 5 bases and 5 bases, there was a span of 15 bases. This CDR3 contains 14 residues. Germline loops: CDR1 MNHEY, CDR2 SVGAGI. This CDR3 reads CASSDRVRRTEAFF. The CDR3 DNA follows: TGTGCCAGCAGTGACCGGGTCCGGAGGACTGAAGCTTTCTTT.

V and J are TRBV10-3 and TRBJ1-1; no reliable D call. The CDR3 extends over 14 amino acids. The germline V gene has CDR1 ENHRY and CDR2 SYGVKD. V was pared by 1 base and J by 0 bases, with 6 bases between. The CDR3 DNA sequence: TGTGCCATCAGTGAGTTAGAGGTGAACACTGAAGCTTTCTTT. It codes for CAISELEVNTEAFF.

The chain couples TRBV27 to TRBJ1-2; 7 bases fit TRBD1. Germline lookup yields CDR1 MNHEY and CDR2 SMNVEV (reference sequence). This CDR3 is 15 amino acids long. The V segment lost 8 bases and the J segment 3 bases; nucleotides outside the gene matches: 12. CDR3 nucleotide sequence: TGTGCCAGCGGTCGAGGGGGCGGTGGATACTATGGCTACACCTTC. Encoded protein: CASGRGGGGYYGYTF.

The DNA for the CDR3 is TGTGCCTGGAGTCTCAATGAAGCGGGCTACACCTTC. Encoded protein: CAWSLNEAGYTF. The J gene is TRBJ1-2, the V gene TRBV30; no clear D. V lost 2 bases, J lost 8 bases, and 12 bases lay in between. The germline V gene encodes CDR1 GTSNPN and CDR2 SVGIG (reference sequence). This CDR3 is built from 12 residues.

Here the CDR3 reads CASRPDSYQPDAEAFF. CDR3 nucleotide sequence: TGTGCCAGCAGGCCGGACAGCTACCAACCCGACGCTGAAGCTTTCTTT. This rearrangement joins TRBV2 to TRBJ1-1; tentatively, D is TRBD1 (6 bases). The germline V gene has CDR1 SNHLY and CDR2 FYNNEI. V lost 6 bases, J lost 6 bases, and 23 bases lay in between. CDR3 length: 16 residues.

This rearrangement joins TRBV27 to TRBJ1-1, with 7 bases fitting TRBD1. Germline CDR1 and CDR2: MNHEY and SMNVEV (reference sequence). This CDR3 is built from 11 residues. Trimming at V came to 11 bases and at J to 4 bases, leaving 4 bases not matched to a gene. CDR3 sequence: CAVQGGTEAFF. The CDR3 bases are TGTGCCGTTCAGGGGGGCACTGAAGCTTTCTTT.

The chain is built from TRBV7-2 and TRBJ1-1; a possible D gene is TRBD1 (6 bases). CDR1 and CDR2 from the germline V gene are SGHTA and FQGNSA. The V gene lost 6 bases and the J gene lost 0 bases, with 17 bases spanning the gap. The length of the CDR3 is 16 residues. CDR3 amino acids: CASRIQGKRMNTEAFF. DNA for the CDR3: TGTGCCAGCAGAATTCAGGGGAAACGAATGAACACTGAAGCTTTCTTT.

The chain couples TRBV5-4 to TRBJ2-2; 12 nucleotides match TRBD1. V lost 1 base, J lost 7 bases, and 11 bases stayed unmatched. The germline gives CDR1 SGHNT, CDR2 YYREEE (reference sequence). The CDR3 runs 18 residues. The CDR3 loop reads CASSLLKGTGGFVGELFF. As DNA, the CDR3 is TGTGCCAGCAGCTTGTTGAAGGGGACAGGGGGCTTCGTCGGGGAGCTGTTTTTT.

This clone was observed once. The chain joins TRBV7-9 to TRBJ1-1; no firm D call. From germline, CDR1 is SEHNR and CDR2 FQNEAQ (reference sequence). The CDR3 sequence is 14 residues long. V shed 2 bases and J shed 7 bases, with 14 bases lying between them. CDR3 nucleotide sequence: TGTGCCAGCAGCTTACAGCCTCAGGCTTTTGAAGCTTTCTTT. Its translation: CASSLQPQAFEAFF.

This clone was seen more than once but under ten times. The chain joins TRBV18 to TRBJ1-2; TRBD1 is a possible D gene (5 bases). Germline CDR1 is KGHSH and CDR2 is LQKENI. This CDR3 has 14 amino acids. V gave up 1 base and J gave up 5 bases, with 11 bases separating them. This CDR3 is CASSPQGREYGYTF. DNA of the CDR3: TGTGCCAGCTCACCACAGGGGCGAGAGTATGGCTACACCTTC. The complete variable domain, with remaining parts taken from reference TRBV18 and TRBJ1-2, reads NAGVMQNPRHLVRRRGQEARLRCSPMKGHSHVYWYRQLPEEGLKFMVYLQKENIIDESGMPKERFSAEFPKEGPSILRIQQVVRGDSAAYFCASSPQGREYGYTFGSGTRLTVV.

The chain links TRBV7-2 to TRBJ1-3, with 7 bases matching TRBD1. The CDR3 is 17 residues long. V shed 4 bases, J shed 2 bases, and the junction held 11 bases outside the gene matches. The germline CDR1 and CDR2 sequences are SGHTA and FQGNSA. Written as DNA, the CDR3 is TGTGCCAGCAGCTCTCGACAGGGTAGTATTGCTGGAAACACCATATATTTT. Protein: CASSSRQGSIAGNTIYF.

The chain couples TRBV28 to TRBJ1-5; D might be TRBD1 (6 bases). Trimming pared 5 bases from V and 3 bases from J, leaving 14 bases between. Germline V gene lookup returns CDR1 MDHEN and CDR2 SYDVKM. CDR3 length equals 15 residues. The CDR3 DNA is TGTGCCAGCAGTCCGACAGGTTTTTCCAATCAGCCCCAGCATTTT. It codes for CASSPTGFSNQPQHF.

The CDR3 sequence is CAWSGTGTPTSWQYF. CDR3 DNA sequence: TGTGCCTGGAGTGGGACCGGGACACCTACCTCGTGGCAGTACTTC. The rearrangement links TRBV30 to TRBJ2-7, with D possibly being TRBD1 (6 bases). V was shortened by 1 base and J by 9 bases, with 22 bases between the two germline ends. This CDR3 is built from 15 residues. The germline gives CDR1 GTSNPN, CDR2 SVGIG (reference sequence).

The chain uses TRBV4-3 and TRBJ1-2; D remains unclear. The germline CDR1 and CDR2 sequences are LGHNA and YSLEER. The V end was cut by 1 base, the J end by 0 bases, with 15 bases between. This CDR3 is 17 amino acids long. The CDR3 region has the DNA TGCGCCAGCAGCCAAGTAGGGAGTCCGCCTACTAACTATGGCTACACCTTC. This gives the protein CASSQVGSPPTNYGYTF.

This chain uses TRBV4-1 with TRBJ1-2, with D possibly being TRBD1 (5 bases). The V gene's germline CDR1 is MGHRA and CDR2 YSYEKL. Between the trimmed V and J ends, which lost 5 bases and 5 bases, there was a span of 21 bases. The CDR3 sequence is 16 residues long. The CDR3 here is CASSKAETESRYGYTF. The CDR3 DNA follows: TGCGCCAGCAGCAAAGCCGAGACAGAATCCCGTTATGGCTACACCTTC.

The J gene is TRBJ2-3, the V gene TRBV29-1, with TRBD2 matching 10 bases. The germline V gene has CDR1 SQVTM and CDR2 ANQGSEA. The length of the CDR3 is 14 residues. With V trimmed by 6 bases and J by 3 bases, 6 bases remained unmatched. The CDR3 spells CSVRLGLATDTQYF. The CDR3 nucleotides read TGCAGCGTGAGGCTGGGACTAGCGACAGATACGCAGTATTTT.

This rearrangement joins TRBV25-1 to TRBJ2-1; possibly TRBD1 for D (6 bases). The V and J ends lost 4 bases and 3 bases respectively, with 10 bases between them. Germline-derived CDR1 and CDR2 are MGHDK and SYGVNS. This CDR3 contains 14 residues. The CDR3 DNA reads as TGTGCCAGCAGTGTCGCAGGGGACTACAATGAGCAGTTCTTC. Translation gives CASSVAGDYNEQFF.

V gene TRBV5-4 combines with J gene TRBJ2-2; 10 bases match TRBD1. Germline V lookup: CDR1 SGHNT, CDR2 YYREEE (reference sequence). With 4 bases clipped from V and 2 bases from J, the junction kept 8 bases outside the gene matches. The CDR3 loop spans 17 amino acids. The CDR3: CASSGPGQGSNTGELFF. In DNA form, the CDR3 reads TGTGCCAGCAGCGGACCGGGACAGGGGAGTAACACCGGGGAGCTGTTTTTT. Drawing the rest from reference TRBV5-4 and TRBJ2-2, the complete variable domain is ETGVTQSPTHLIKTRGQQVTLRCSSQSGHNTVSWYQQALGQGPQFIFQYYREEENGRGNFPPRFSGLQFPNYSSELNVNALELDDSALYLCASSGPGQGSNTGELFFGEGSRLTVL.

CDR3 DNA: TGTGCCAGCAGCGCAGGAAGGACAGGGGGCGGTCTGCTGTTTTTT. Amino acid sequence: CASSAGRTGGGLLFF. The chain links TRBV7-9 to TRBJ1-4; TRBD1 aligns across 11 bases. The V gene's germline CDR1 is SEHNR and CDR2 FQNEAQ (reference sequence). Losses at the gene ends were 5 bases for V and 14 bases for J; bases not matched to a gene: 13. The CDR3 runs 15 residues.

The chain carries TRBV28 and TRBJ2-6; no firm D call. Trimming removed 6 bases at V and 0 bases at J, with 9 bases between. Germline V gene data show CDR1 as MDHEN and CDR2 as SYDVKM. The CDR3 runs to 15 residues. CDR3 DNA: TGTGCCAGCAGCTACCGGTACTCTGGGGCCAACGTCCTGACTTTC. Amino acid sequence: CASSYRYSGANVLTF.

J is TRBJ1-4 and V is TRBV7-2; D is possibly TRBD1 (5 bases). This CDR3 has 15 amino acids. CDR1 and CDR2 (germline): SGHTA, FQGNSA. Trimming took 5 bases from V and 0 from J, leaving 10 bases between them. The CDR3 loop reads CASSPSGTTNEKLFF. The CDR3, as DNA: TGTGCCAGCAGCCCCTCAGGGACAACTAATGAAAAACTGTTTTTT.

The CDR3 is CASSHGKGSYEQYF. CDR3 coding DNA: TGCGCCAGCAGCCACGGGAAGGGTTCCTACGAGCAGTACTTC. The chain combines TRBV4-1 with TRBJ2-7; D is possibly TRBD2 (5 bases). The CDR3 covers 14 residues. V lost 3 bases and J lost 1, with 10 bases in between. CDR1 is MGHRA, CDR2 YSYEKL, per germline.